One and the same sample provided the 10 T cell receptor beta chains below, sequenced in a study of blood T cell repertoires in COVID-19. Using immunoSEQ multiplex PCR, the repertoire was profiled, and TCRdb retains in-frame clones only, with some absent. The table has under 200,000 clones, 75% to 85% seen once. Sample: peripheral blood. These receptors all stem from a woman aged 55-70 years with COVID-19, enrolled during active disease.

This chain connects TRBV14 to TRBJ2-7; 7 bases are a match to TRBD2. The V and J ends lost 7 bases and 5 bases, in that order; junction bases with no gene match: 14. Germline V gives CDR1 SGHDN, CDR2 FVKESK. The CDR3 is made up of 15 amino acids. The CDR3 region has the DNA TGTGCCAGCAAACTAAGCGGGGCCCTCTCTGACGAGCAGTACTTC. This sequence encodes CASKLSGALSDEQYF. The full variable domain, with the rest looked up from reference TRBV14 and TRBJ2-7, is EAGVTQFPSHSVIEKGQTVTLRCDPISGHDNLYWYRRVMGKEIKFLLHFVKESKQDESGMPNNRFLAERTGGTYSTLKVQPAELEDSGVYFCASKLSGALSDEQYFGPGTRLTVT.

J is TRBJ1-5 and V is TRBV21-1; no DNA check was done on the table's D call, TRBD1. TRBV21-1 counts as a pseudogene. The CDR3 sequence is 18 residues long. CDR3 amino acids: CASSIKVSPGSSNQPQHF. The CDR3 DNA is TGTGCCAGCAGCATTAAAGTATCCCCAGGTTCGAGCAATCAGCCCCAGCATTTT.

In this sample, this clone turned up once. The V gene is TRBV7-2, the J gene TRBJ2-5, with TRBD2 matching 9 bases. Germline-derived CDR1 and CDR2 are SGHTA and FQGNSA. The CDR3 totals 14 residues. V trimming: 5 bases; J trimming: 3 bases; junction bases outside the gene matches: 4. The CDR3 DNA sequence: TGTGCCAGCAGCCCTAGCGGGGCAGAAGAGACCCAGTACTTC. It codes for CASSPSGAEETQYF.

The V call is TRBV5-1, the J call TRBJ2-7; 7 nucleotides match TRBD1. CDR1 SGHRS and CDR2 YFSETQ come from the germline V gene. The J segment lost 5 bases and the V segment lost 1 base, leaving 6 bases of the junction unmatched. This CDR3 has 14 residues. CDR3 nucleotide sequence: TGCGCCAGCAGCTTGTTAGGCAGGGGGAACGAGCAGTACTTC. It codes for CASSLLGRGNEQYF.

The chain has TRBV6-5 and TRBJ1-1, with a tentative D call TRBD1 (6 bases). In germline, CDR1 is MNHEY, CDR2 SVGAGI. The CDR3 has 16 residues. The V gene lost 2 bases and the J gene lost 1 base, with 14 bases spanning the gap. The CDR3 loop is CASSYQPLDRNTEAFF. The CDR3 DNA follows: TGTGCCAGCAGTTACCAACCGTTGGACAGGAACACTGAAGCTTTCTTT.

The chain recombines TRBV27 with TRBJ2-5, with D perhaps matching TRBD2 (5 bases). From germline, CDR1 is MNHEY and CDR2 SMNVEV (reference sequence). The germline V and J ends were trimmed by 0 bases and 4 bases, with 9 bases remaining between them. This CDR3 contains 14 residues. CDR3: CASSLSPGGETQYF. The CDR3 DNA sequence: TGTGCCAGCAGTTTATCACCCGGAGGAGAGACCCAGTACTTC.

The chain employs TRBV9 and TRBJ1-1; D might be TRBD1 (5 bases). The CDR3 has 14 residues. Trimming removed 3 bases from V and 1 base from J, with 10 bases in between. Germline-derived CDR1 and CDR2 are SGDLS and YYNGEE. CDR3 sequence: CASSGQLPNTEAFF. In nucleotides, the CDR3 is TGTGCCAGCAGCGGACAGCTACCGAACACTGAAGCTTTCTTT.

The chain couples TRBV4-2 to TRBJ1-6; 7 nucleotides match TRBD1. The CDR3 contains 14 residues. V trimming: 4 bases; J trimming: 7 bases; junction bases outside the gene matches: 4. The germline V gene has CDR1 LGHNA and CDR2 YNFKEQ. CDR3 amino acids: CASSLPGQNSPLHF. DNA for the CDR3: TGTGCCAGCAGCCTCCCGGGACAGAATTCACCCCTCCACTTT.

This chain uses TRBV27 with TRBJ1-1; D ambiguous. Per germline, CDR1 MNHEY and CDR2 SMNVEV (reference sequence). V was clipped by 4 bases and J by 5 bases, with 11 bases between them. This CDR3 is built from 13 residues. DNA of the CDR3: TGTGCCAGCAGTTACGGAGTAGAGACTGAAGCTTTCTTT. It specifies CASSYGVETEAFF.

This clone showed up just a few times. The CDR3 is CASSVTQGDYGYTF. CDR3 DNA sequence: TGTGCCAGCAGTGTCACACAGGGGGACTATGGCTACACCTTC. The chain has TRBV2 and TRBJ1-2; 8 bases align to TRBD1. J gave up 3 bases and V 4 bases, and 4 bases lay outside the gene matches. The CDR3 contains 14 residues. Germline V CDR1 and CDR2: SNHLY, FYNNEI.